Given below is one T cell receptor beta chain in context. This specimen comes from a study of patients and donors after allogeneic stem cell transplantation. V was shortened by 4 bases and J by 2 bases, with 15 bases between the two germline ends. The CDR3 totals 15 residues. Looked up from germline, CDR1 is KGHSH and CDR2 is LQKENI. MiXCR, applied by TCRdb to the RT-PCR reads, yields one record per CDR3 protein. This table holds about a million distinct CDR3 sequences, 15% to 20% found once. Sequencing used blood, either unsorted or a sorted T cell fraction (not recorded which). This receptor was taken from a human donor who was either an allogeneic HSCT recipient or a stem cell or donor lymphocyte infusion donor (not recorded which). It is not recorded whose cells these are; they may come from a transplant donor. The V and J genes are TRBV18 and TRBJ2-7; TRBD1 might be the D (7 bases). The CDR3 spells CASSRGTVIPYEQYF. The CDR3 DNA reads as TGTGCCAGCTCACGCGGGACAGTAATACCCTACGAGCAGTACTTC.